This TCR beta chain originates from a study of shared clonotypes between healthy human individuals. Clones were read by immunoSEQ multiplex PCR, and TCRdb kept only the in-frame ones, dropping some. The table records under 1,900,000 clones, 98% of them present only once. On this clone: Other DNA sequences of this sample code for an identical CDR3.

Germline V gene sequence: CDR1 SGHRS, CDR2 YFSETQ. V lost 2 bases and J 0 bases, leaving 8 bases between the germline ends. This CDR3 spans 14 amino acids. Adults of Caucasian background living in Nashville, Tennessee made up all donors. The split of CD4+ cells yielded CD45RA+ naive and CD45RA-negative memory subsets. The sequence was obtained from a man aged 25-45 years in good health. The chain recombines TRBV5-1 with TRBJ2-5; the D gene is possibly TRBD2 (5 bases). Sequenced: naive CD4+ T cells sorted from blood. The subset here: CD45RA+ positively selected. This CDR3 reads CASSLAEYQETQYF. CDR3 in DNA: TGCGCCAGCAGCTTAGCGGAGTACCAAGAGACCCAGTACTTC.